The clone carrying this T cell receptor (beta chain) has at least ten counts. Antigen: not known. Trimming left V 0 bases short and J 0 bases short, with 12 bases between. Germline V gives CDR1 DFQATT, CDR2 SNEGSKA (reference sequence). The CDR3 contains 15 residues. Quantitative 5'-RACE with molecular barcodes generated TCR beta libraries. MiXCR, applied by TCRdb to the 5' RACE reads, yields one record per CDR3 protein. In the table there are under 300,000 distinct CDR3 sequences, 9.5% to 12% of which are singletons. This entry is derived from a study of CD8 T cells in ankylosing spondylitis. Study-level results: Characteristic, it appeared, of ankylosing spondylitis blood was a TCR beta motif of roughly eight highly homologous variants.

The genes are TRBV20-1 and TRBJ2-7; D gene uncertain. The sequenced sample was blood, either unsorted or a sorted T cell fraction (not recorded which). The receptor's source is a male donor with ankylosing spondylitis or in good health (not recorded which). Written as DNA, the CDR3 is TGCAGTGCTAGAGATCCAATCACCCCCTCCTACGAGCAGTACTTC. It translates to CSARDPITPSYEQYF.